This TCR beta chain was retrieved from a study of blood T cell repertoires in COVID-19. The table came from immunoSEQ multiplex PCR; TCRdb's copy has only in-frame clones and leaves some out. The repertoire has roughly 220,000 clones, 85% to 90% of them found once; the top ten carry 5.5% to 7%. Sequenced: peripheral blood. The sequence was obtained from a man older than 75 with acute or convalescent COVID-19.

DNA of the CDR3: TGTGCCAGTAGTGACTCAATAGCGGGAGACCCCTACAATGAGCAGTTCTTC. Its translation is CASSDSIAGDPYNEQFF. The chain joins TRBV19 to TRBJ2-1; 9 bases are a match to TRBD2. The germline V gene has CDR1 LNHDA and CDR2 SQIVND (reference sequence). The CDR3 covers 17 residues. With 5 bases clipped from V and 2 bases from J, the junction kept 10 bases outside the gene matches.